These 25 T cell receptor beta chains originate from one sample sequenced in a study of blood T cell repertoires in COVID-19. Produced via immunoSEQ multiplex PCR; TCRdb's table is partial and in-frame only. Here the sample spans 400,000 to 450,000 clones, about nine tenths being singletons. The sample consisted of peripheral blood. All receptors derive from a woman between 40 and 55 years old with COVID-19, enrolled during active disease.

This chain connects TRBV5-4 to TRBJ1-2, with D unresolved. V was trimmed by 5 bases and J by 6 bases, leaving 14 bases between them. Looked up from germline, CDR1 is SGHNT and CDR2 is YYREEE (reference sequence). CDR3 length equals 13 residues. The CDR3 spells CASSWSGFDGYTF. CDR3 DNA: TGTGCCAGCAGTTGGTCGGGGTTTGATGGCTACACCTTC.

The chain links TRBV2 to TRBJ1-1; weak D call: TRBD1 (5 bases). V lost 2 bases, J lost 5 bases, and 15 bases lay in between. CDR1 and CDR2 from the germline V gene are SNHLY and FYNNEI. The CDR3 runs to 15 residues. CDR3 in amino acids: CASSETGSRETEAFF. The CDR3 DNA is TGTGCCAGCAGTGAAACAGGTTCGCGGGAAACTGAAGCTTTCTTT.

This CDR3 reads CASSVDRWLGELFF. In DNA, the CDR3 is TGTGCCAGCAGCGTAGACCGATGGCTCGGGGAGCTGTTTTTT. The chain uses TRBV9 and TRBJ2-2; no clear D gene. The V gene lost 0 bases and the J gene lost 7 bases, with 10 bases spanning the gap. There are 14 residues in the CDR3. Per the germline V gene, CDR1 is SGDLS and CDR2 is YYNGEE.

The chain employs TRBV11-2 and TRBJ2-7; TRBD1 is a possible D gene (5 bases). Per germline, CDR1 SGHAT and CDR2 FQNNGV. V lost 7 bases and J lost 0, with 19 bases in between. The CDR3 runs to 16 residues. CDR3 DNA: TGTGCCAGCACCATTACGTCAGGGCAGAGCTCCTACGAGCAGTACTTC. It codes for CASTITSGQSSYEQYF.

The chain recombines TRBV28 with TRBJ2-7, with 10 bases matching TRBD2. This CDR3 contains 15 residues. V lost 7 bases, J lost 7 bases, and 13 bases stayed unmatched. Germline-derived CDR1 and CDR2 are MDHEN and SYDVKM. Written as DNA, the CDR3 is TGTGCCAGCACCCTTTGGTCTAGCGGGAGCGCAGAGCAGTACTTC. Residues: CASTLWSSGSAEQYF.

This rearrangement joins TRBV6-2 or TRBV6-3 to TRBJ1-2, with TRBD1 as a possible D gene (6 bases). Trimming left V 6 bases short and J 4 bases short, with 15 bases between. Germline V gene data show CDR1 as MNHEY and CDR2 as SVGEGT. The CDR3 extends over 14 amino acids. CDR3 DNA: TGTGCCAGCAGCCTCCCTGGACAGACCTATGGCTACACCTTC. Translated: CASSLPGQTYGYTF.

CDR3 region: CASSEGLAGVSYEQYF. CDR3 bases: TGTGCCAGCAGTGAGGGACTAGCGGGGGTCTCCTACGAGCAGTACTTC. This chain links TRBV6-1 with TRBJ2-7; 14 bases agree with TRBD2. The CDR3 covers 16 residues. V lost 3 bases and J lost 0; bases outside the gene matches: 1. The germline CDR1 and CDR2 sequences are MNHNS and SASEGT.

The V gene is TRBV19, the J gene TRBJ2-2, with a tentative D call TRBD2 (6 bases). The germline V gene has CDR1 LNHDA and CDR2 SQIVND (reference sequence). The V end was cut by 3 bases, the J end by 0 bases, with 17 bases between. The CDR3 is made up of 18 amino acids. In nucleotides, the CDR3 is TGTGCCAGTAGTATGGAGGAGGGGACGATTTCGAACACCGGGGAGCTGTTTTTT. It specifies CASSMEEGTISNTGELFF.

V and J are TRBV6-5 and TRBJ2-1; 7 nucleotides line up with TRBD2. After removal of 2 bases from V and 9 bases from J, the junction contained 4 bases not matched to a gene. CDR1 is MNHEY and CDR2 is SVGAGI in the germline V gene. The CDR3 sequence is 13 residues long. The CDR3 is CASSYGRGVEQFF. DNA of the CDR3: TGTGCCAGCAGTTACGGCCGGGGGGTTGAGCAGTTCTTC.

V gene TRBV7-2 combines with J gene TRBJ2-5; D perhaps matches TRBD2 (5 bases). The germline V gene has CDR1 SGHTA and CDR2 FQGNSA. The V and J ends lost 5 bases and 1 base respectively, with 8 bases between them. The length of the CDR3 is 13 residues. The CDR3 DNA reads TGTGCCAGCAGCCGAGGGATCCAAGAGACCCAGTACTTC. Its translation: CASSRGIQETQYF.

CDR3 in DNA: TGTGCCAGCAGCTTGGGGGCGGGAGACTACGAGCAGTACTTC. Translating gives CASSLGAGDYEQYF. The chain has TRBV5-4 and TRBJ2-7; TRBD2 aligns across 7 bases. The germline CDR1 and CDR2 sequences are SGHNT and YYREEE (reference sequence). The ends lost 0 bases at V and 3 bases at J; junction bases unmatched: 3. This CDR3 has 14 amino acids. Full variable domain (missing parts from reference TRBV5-4 and TRBJ2-7): ETGVTQSPTHLIKTRGQQVTLRCSSQSGHNTVSWYQQALGQGPQFIFQYYREEENGRGNFPPRFSGLQFPNYSSELNVNALELDDSALYLCASSLGAGDYEQYFGPGTRLTVT.

The chain combines TRBV7-2 with TRBJ2-1, with D possibly TRBD2 on 8 matching bases. Trimming left V 1 base short and J 4 bases short, with 14 bases between. From germline, CDR1 is SGHTA and CDR2 FQGNSA. The CDR3 covers 16 residues. The CDR3 spells CASSLVAGQIYNEQFF. DNA for the CDR3: TGTGCCAGCAGCTTAGTAGCGGGACAGATATACAATGAGCAGTTCTTC.

The J gene is TRBJ1-1, the V gene TRBV2; tentative D call: TRBD1 (5 bases). The CDR3 is made up of 15 amino acids. Looked up from germline, CDR1 is SNHLY and CDR2 is FYNNEI. V dropped 7 bases and J dropped 1 base, with 16 bases sitting between them. The chain's CDR3 is CASTPTRQRNTEAFF. The CDR3 region has the DNA TGTGCCAGCACTCCCACCCGACAGAGGAACACTGAAGCTTTCTTT.

This chain joins TRBV2 and TRBJ1-5; D perhaps matches TRBD1 (5 bases). This CDR3 is 15 amino acids long. The germline V gene encodes CDR1 SNHLY and CDR2 FYNNEI. The V end lost 8 bases, the J end lost 9 bases, and 23 bases lay between the germline ends. In nucleotides, the CDR3 is TGTGCCAGCTGTTTAGATTCGCAGGGCGGGGGGCCCCAGCATTTT. It specifies CASCLDSQGGGPQHF.

V is TRBV27 and J is TRBJ2-1; 11 nucleotides agree with TRBD2. After removal of 4 bases from V and 8 bases from J, the junction contained 10 bases not matched to a gene. The CDR3 totals 16 residues. The V gene's germline CDR1 is MNHEY and CDR2 SMNVEV (reference sequence). CDR3 nucleotides: TGTGCCAGCAGTTCCTTAGCGGGAGGGCCTCTTGATGAGCAGTTCTTC. It is translated as CASSSLAGGPLDEQFF.

The V and J genes are TRBV6-6 and TRBJ1-4; TRBD1 aligns across 8 bases. The junction had 15 bases not matched to a gene; V was cut back by 5 bases and J by 7 bases. CDR1 is MNHNY and CDR2 is SVGAGI in the germline V gene (reference sequence). The CDR3 consists of 17 residues. The chain's CDR3 is CASSRRTGSGKSEKLFF. The DNA for the CDR3 is TGTGCCAGCAGTCGTCGGACAGGGTCCGGCAAGAGTGAAAAACTGTTTTTT.

The rearrangement joins TRBV28 to TRBJ1-5; 7 nucleotides line up with TRBD1. Germline V gives CDR1 MDHEN, CDR2 SYDVKM. CDR3 length: 14 residues. The J segment lost 9 bases and the V segment lost 6 bases, leaving 11 bases of the junction unmatched. In nucleotides, the CDR3 is TGTGCCAGCAGATCCGGGACAGCGCCGTGGCCCCAGCATTTT. Amino acid sequence: CASRSGTAPWPQHF.

V gene TRBV5-1 combines with J gene TRBJ1-1; D not certain. The CDR3 loop spans 15 amino acids. V was cut by 0 bases and J by 3 bases, with 12 bases left in between. Germline-derived CDR1 and CDR2 are SGHRS and YFSETQ. CDR3 DNA sequence: TGCGCCAGCAGCTTGGGCCCGGGGTTGGACACTGAAGCTTTCTTT. Translation gives CASSLGPGLDTEAFF.

The chain is built from TRBV7-2 and TRBJ2-7; D is unresolved. The CDR3 runs to 12 residues. Trimming left V 3 bases short and J 7 bases short, with 10 bases between. Germline CDR1 SGHTA, CDR2 FQGNSA. The CDR3: CASSFPPLEQYF. For the CDR3, the DNA is TGTGCCAGCAGCTTCCCCCCCTTGGAGCAGTACTTC. The complete variable domain, with remaining parts taken from reference TRBV7-2 and TRBJ2-7, reads GAGVSQSPSNKVTEKGKDVELRCDPISGHTALYWYRQSLGQGLEFLIYFQGNSAPDKSGLPSDRFSAERTGGSVSTLTIQRTQQEDSAVYLCASSFPPLEQYFGPGTRLTVT.

This clone has only a few counts. This chain connects TRBV7-2 to TRBJ2-7, with 8 bases aligning to TRBD1. V was pared by 6 bases and J by 3 bases, with 10 bases of the junction left unmatched. Germline V lookup: CDR1 SGHTA, CDR2 FQGNSA. This CDR3 contains 15 residues. The CDR3 DNA is TGTGCCAGCAGTTCCGGACAGGGCACCTACTACGAGCAGTACTTC. Translating gives CASSSGQGTYYEQYF.

The rearrangement joins TRBV3-1 (or the pseudogene TRBV3-2) to TRBJ1-2; the D is unclear. There are 13 residues in the CDR3. The V end lost 1 base, the J end lost 7 bases, and 10 bases lay between the germline ends. The germline V gene encodes CDR1 LGHDT and CDR2 YNNKEL (reference sequence). The CDR3 spells CASSQAGKSGYTF. DNA for the CDR3: TGTGCCAGCAGCCAAGCCGGGAAGAGTGGCTACACCTTC.

This clone was picked up one time. The CDR3 DNA reads TGTGCCAGCAGCTTAGGGGGACAGGGGGCAACCTATGGCTACACCTTC. This translates into CASSLGGQGATYGYTF. The rearrangement links TRBV7-2 to TRBJ1-2; TRBD1 agrees at 12 bases. V gave up 1 base and J gave up 4 bases; unmatched junction bases: 4. This CDR3 contains 16 residues. CDR1 and CDR2 from the germline V gene are SGHTA and FQGNSA.

The chain is built from TRBV9 and TRBJ2-2; D call uncertain. Per the germline V gene, CDR1 is SGDLS and CDR2 is YYNGEE. The CDR3 runs 15 residues. V was pared by 0 bases and J by 6 bases, with 12 bases between. The CDR3 coding sequence is TGTGCCAGCAGCGTAGAAATAGAGCAACCCGGGGAGCTGTTTTTT. This codes for CASSVEIEQPGELFF.

The chain uses TRBV5-1 and TRBJ2-1, with TRBD1 matching over 8 bases. The CDR3 spans 15 residues. The junction had 8 bases not matched to a gene; V was cut back by 1 base and J by 8 bases. Looked up from germline, CDR1 is SGHRS and CDR2 is YFSETQ. Here the CDR3 reads CASSLRQGRWDEQFF. The CDR3 DNA follows: TGCGCCAGCAGCTTGAGACAGGGGCGGTGGGATGAGCAGTTCTTC.

This chain connects TRBV7-9 to TRBJ1-4; the D gene is possibly TRBD1 (6 bases). Between the trimmed V and J ends, which lost 4 bases and 6 bases, there was a span of 9 bases. The CDR3 has 13 amino acids. Germline assignment: CDR1 SEHNR and CDR2 FQNEAQ (reference sequence). CDR3: CASSSGTYEKLFF. In nucleotides, the CDR3 is TGTGCCAGCAGCTCCGGGACATATGAAAAACTGTTTTTT.